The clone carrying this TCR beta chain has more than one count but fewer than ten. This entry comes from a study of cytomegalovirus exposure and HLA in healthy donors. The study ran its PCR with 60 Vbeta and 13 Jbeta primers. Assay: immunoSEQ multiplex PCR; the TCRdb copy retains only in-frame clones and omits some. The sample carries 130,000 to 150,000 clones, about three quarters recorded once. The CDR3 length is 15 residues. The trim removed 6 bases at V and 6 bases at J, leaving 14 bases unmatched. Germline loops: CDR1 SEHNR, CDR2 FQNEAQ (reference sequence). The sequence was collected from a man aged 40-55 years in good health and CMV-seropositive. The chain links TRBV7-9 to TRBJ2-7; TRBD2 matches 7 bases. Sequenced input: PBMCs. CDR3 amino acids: CASSQAGREISEQYF. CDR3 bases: TGTGCCAGCAGTCAAGCGGGACGAGAAATCAGCGAGCAGTACTTC.